This T cell receptor (beta chain) was recorded in a study of T cell responses to AZD1222 COVID-19 vaccine. The assay was immunoSEQ multiplex PCR, and TCRdb's table has in-frame clones only and misses some. The table has roughly 160,000 clones, 92% seen once. As to this clone: Its antigen is still unknown.

This CDR3 comprises 16 residues. Looked up from germline, CDR1 is SEHNR and CDR2 is FQNEAQ (reference sequence). V dropped 5 bases and J dropped 7 bases, with 18 bases sitting between them. Overall study results and limits: Spike as a whole was targeted by vaccine-associated CD4 TCRs, dominant at 160-218 and 743-854. Increased Spike-specific TCR breadth and depth were observed after two AZD1222 doses.

This material consisted of peripheral blood, taken on day 0 of MenACWY control vaccination. This clonotype originated in an adult in good health. The V gene is TRBV7-9, the J gene TRBJ1-6; unclear D gene. CDR3 sequence: CASSPAEAGWNSPLHF. The CDR3 DNA is TGTGCCAGCAGCCCCGCGGAGGCAGGTTGGAATTCACCCCTCCACTTT. Using reference TRBV7-9 and TRBJ1-6 for the parts outside the CDR3, the full variable domain is DTGVSQNPRHKITKRGQNVTFRCDPISEHNRLYWYRQTLGQGPEFLTYFQNEAQLEKSRLLSDRFSAERPKGSFSTLEIQRTEQGDSAMYLCASSPAEAGWNSPLHFGNGTRLTVT.